This T cell receptor beta chain was recorded in a study of graft-versus-host responses after intestinal transplantation. The overall study: Multivisceral, liver-intestinal, or isolated intestinal grafts went to recipients. Tacrolimus plus steroids were given to all recipients for about 3 years, preceded by anti-thymocyte globulin induction. Overall study findings and caveats: GvH clones detected in recipient marrow included some appearing first in ileum or blood.

Points on this clone: Its antigen is as yet unknown.

Profiled with immunoSEQ multiplex PCR; TCRdb holds only in-frame clones, not every one. The sample consists of about 120,000 clones, roughly 93% of them appearing once. V lost 0 bases and J 0 bases, leaving 9 bases between the germline ends. The CDR3 length is 15 residues. CDR1 and CDR2 (germline): SGHDT, YYEEEE. V and J are TRBV5-6 and TRBJ1-2; D is unresolved. The specimen comprised unstimulated CD4+ T cells sorted from spleen or lymph node cells, sampled before intestinal transplant. This TCR was recovered from a human donor who received an intestinal transplant. CDR3 amino acids: CASSLGHLANYGYTF. The CDR3 nucleotides read TGTGCCAGCAGCTTGGGCCACCTAGCTAACTATGGCTACACCTTC.